This paragraph reports one TCR beta chain. This sample was taken from a study of blood T cell repertoires in COVID-19. Background on the study: Acute and convalescent COVID-19 specimens originated in the United States, Italy and Spain. T cells, B-cell-depleted T cells, or PBMCs provided the cDNA or gDNA that served as material.

Seattle enrolled patients during active infection and tracked them longitudinally. This CDR3 contains 15 residues. CDR1 and CDR2 (germline): SGHTA, FQGTGA. The V and J ends lost 6 bases and 8 bases, in that order; junction bases with no gene match: 7. Data came from immunoSEQ multiplex PCR; TCRdb stores just in-frame clones and leaves some out. This sample has fewer than 650,000 clones, with 85% to 90% found just once. This TCR was recovered from a woman between 50 and 59 years old with COVID-19, enrolled during active disease. The sequenced material came from peripheral blood. V is TRBV7-3 and J is TRBJ2-1; 13 bases are a match to TRBD2. The CDR3: CASSSGLAGNYEQFF. The CDR3 DNA sequence: TGTGCCAGCAGTTCGGGACTAGCGGGGAACTATGAGCAGTTCTTC.